This T cell receptor (beta chain) is drawn from a study of OX40 agonist ivuxolimab in advanced cancers. On the study more broadly: Previous treatment with anti-PD-1, anti-PD-L1 or anti-CTLA-4 therapy was allowed; over 35% had received some.

Profiled with immunoSEQ multiplex PCR; TCRdb holds only in-frame clones, not every one. The sample holds around 53,000 clones, roughly 90% seen once. As to this clone: Its specificity is unknown.

The CDR3 has 14 residues. V was clipped by 0 bases and J by 8 bases; unmatched bases: 5. CDR1 and CDR2 from the germline V gene are SGDLS and YYNGEE. Study-wide points: Among patients with partial responses at 0.1-3.0 mg/kg, clonal expansion was among the lowest. In the 0.1 to 3.0 mg/kg range, CD4+ and CD8+ blood T cells had expanded clonally by week 6. Averaged across samples, CD8+ T cells carried more expanded clones than CD4+ did.

This chain joins TRBV9 and TRBJ2-4, with 7 bases that match TRBD2. This specimen consisted of CD4+ or CD8+ T cells sorted from blood, obtained in a trial of the OX40 agonist ivuxolimab. This TCR was recovered from an adult with an advanced solid tumor such as melanoma, head and neck, liver or kidney cancer. Here the CDR3 DNA reads TGTGCCAGCAGCGTAGCCAGGGAGGGCGACATTCAGTACTTC. Translating gives CASSVAREGDIQYF.